Following are 4 T cell receptor beta chains from one sample sequenced in a study of cytomegalovirus exposure and HLA in healthy donors. PCR was performed using 60 Vbeta and 13 Jbeta primers. The repertoire was sequenced with immunoSEQ multiplex PCR; TCRdb's copy has only in-frame clones and lacks some. The data show some 170,000 clones, 72% seen once. Sequencing was carried out using PBMCs. The receptors shown here come from a human donor in good health.

The chain uses TRBV7-8 and TRBJ2-6; D call uncertain. CDR1 and CDR2 from the germline V gene are SGHVS and FQNEAQ. The CDR3 sequence is 17 residues long. V was clipped by 3 bases and J by 1 base, with 13 bases between them. The CDR3 coding sequence is TGTGCCAGCAGCTTCGGATCGGCTAGGTCTGGGGCCAACGTCCTGACTTTC. It is translated as CASSFGSARSGANVLTF.

This chain joins TRBV7-2 and TRBJ2-2; TRBD1 might be the D (5 bases). This CDR3 region has 18 residues. Germline assignment: CDR1 SGHTA and CDR2 FQGNSA. The ends were cut back, 3 bases at V and 5 bases at J, with 22 bases in the middle. The CDR3 DNA reads TGTGCCAGCAGCTTGTCTATCGTCGGCAGGGTCGGGACCGGGGAGCTGTTTTTT. Protein product: CASSLSIVGRVGTGELFF.

The V call is TRBV9, the J call TRBJ1-2, with 9 bases that match TRBD1. Germline CDR1 SGDLS, CDR2 YYNGEE. CDR3 length equals 14 residues. V lost 0 bases and J lost 7; bases outside the gene matches: 4. The CDR3 bases are TGTGCCAGCAGCGTAGCCGGGACAGGGTCTGGCTACACCTTC. Its translation: CASSVAGTGSGYTF.

The V call is TRBV4-3, the J call TRBJ2-3; D unresolved. Trimming pared 1 base from V and 2 bases from J, leaving 10 bases between. The CDR3 is 15 amino acids. Germline CDR1 LGHNA, CDR2 YSLEER. Written as DNA, the CDR3 is TGCGCCAGCAGCCAAGGTGGTTCTAACACAGATACGCAGTATTTT. Translation gives CASSQGGSNTDTQYF.